The present entry profiles one T cell receptor (beta chain) with its context. These data originate in a study of blood T cell repertoires in COVID-19. Study context: The samples span acute and convalescent COVID-19 from the United States, Italy and Spain. T cells, B-cell-depleted T cells, or PBMCs supplied cDNA or gDNA.

Libraries were prepared by immunoSEQ multiplex PCR; TCRdb keeps only in-frame clonotypes and omits some of them. The table shows more than 90,000 clones, with roughly nine tenths occurring only once. Trimming cost V 7 bases and J 4 bases, with 13 bases left between them. CDR1 and CDR2 from the germline V gene are MDHEN and SYDVKM. The CDR3 covers 13 residues. This receptor was identified in a man in his 70s who had recovered from COVID-19. The sample taken for sequencing was peripheral blood. The chain combines TRBV28 with TRBJ1-2; D gene unclear. The chain's CDR3 is CASMGSWAYGYTF. CDR3 nucleotides: TGTGCCAGCATGGGCAGTTGGGCCTATGGCTACACCTTC.